The 26 T cell receptor beta chains reported below all come from one sample, sequenced in a study of control samples from healthy donors and cancer patients. Sequenced by immunoSEQ multiplex PCR; TCRdb stores in-frame clones only, minus some. The repertoire holds about 28,000 clones, with 75% to 95% as singletons. The material sequenced was PBMCs. The receptors come from a middle-aged man with lung cancer.

The gene calls are TRBV28 and TRBJ1-1; D is perhaps TRBD1 (6 bases). The V and J ends lost 7 bases and 10 bases respectively, with 19 bases between them. This CDR3 comprises 13 residues. CDR1 is MDHEN, CDR2 SYDVKM, per germline. CDR3 sequence reads: CASTIPLQGGAFF. The CDR3 DNA is TGTGCCAGCACCATACCGCTACAGGGTGGAGCTTTCTTT.

This chain joins TRBV28 and TRBJ2-3; possible D gene TRBD1, 6 bases. There are 17 residues in the CDR3. The germline V gene encodes CDR1 MDHEN and CDR2 SYDVKM. V was shortened by 5 bases and J by 2 bases, with 20 bases between the two germline ends. CDR3: CASSPNGQWDDTDTQYF. The CDR3 DNA follows: TGTGCCAGCAGTCCTAATGGACAGTGGGATGACACAGATACGCAGTATTTT.

This clone was counted a single time. The V and J genes are TRBV19 and TRBJ1-3, with D perhaps matching TRBD1 (5 bases). There are 18 residues in the CDR3. The V end was cut by 1 base, the J end by 0 bases, with 16 bases between. Germline loops: CDR1 LNHDA, CDR2 SQIVND (reference sequence). This CDR3 reads CASSIAIGGAISGNTIYF. The CDR3 coding sequence is TGTGCCAGTAGTATAGCGATCGGAGGGGCCATCTCTGGAAACACCATATATTTT.

The chain employs TRBV5-1 and TRBJ2-2; 12 bases line up with TRBD2. Trimming took 2 bases from V and 5 from J; bases not matched to a gene: 4. This CDR3 region has 16 residues. Looked up from germline, CDR1 is SGHRS and CDR2 is YFSETQ. The chain's CDR3 is CASSLLAGGQTGELFF. CDR3 DNA: TGCGCCAGCAGCTTACTAGCGGGGGGTCAGACCGGGGAGCTGTTTTTT. Full variable domain (rest looked up from reference TRBV5-1 and TRBJ2-2): KAGVTQTPRYLIKTRGQQVTLSCSPISGHRSVSWYQQTPGQGLQFLFEYFSETQRNKGNFPGRFSGRQFSNSRSEMNVSTLELGDSALYLCASSLLAGGQTGELFFGEGSRLTVL.

In its sample, this clone was seen once. V usage is TRBV18 and J usage is TRBJ2-1; no clear D gene. V lost 4 bases and J lost 0, with 13 bases in between. This CDR3 has 16 residues. Germline V gene lookup returns CDR1 KGHSH and CDR2 LQKENI. CDR3 region: CASSLHPPSSYNEQFF. The DNA of the CDR3 is TGTGCCAGCTCACTTCACCCACCGAGCTCCTACAATGAGCAGTTCTTC.

The chain employs TRBV19 and TRBJ1-1; tentatively, D is TRBD1 (5 bases). The germline V gene has CDR1 LNHDA and CDR2 SQIVND (reference sequence). This CDR3 comprises 14 residues. Trimming stripped 7 bases from V and 2 bases from J, with 14 bases between. CDR3 DNA sequence: TGTGCCAGTACCTCGATGGGGCGAAACACTGAAGCTTTCTTT. It is translated as CASTSMGRNTEAFF.

The chain combines TRBV30 with TRBJ2-3, with D perhaps TRBD2 (6 bases). This CDR3 has 14 amino acids. CDR1 GTSNPN and CDR2 SVGIG come from the germline V gene (reference sequence). V dropped 4 bases and J dropped 2 bases, with 13 bases sitting between them. Written as DNA, the CDR3 is TGTGCCTGGAATGGCGGGGTCCTCACAGATACGCAGTATTTT. This translates into CAWNGGVLTDTQYF. Variable domain in full (rest from reference TRBV30 and TRBJ2-3): SQTIHQWPATLVQPVGSPLSLECTVEGTSNPNLYWYRQAAGRGLQLLFYSVGIGQISSEVPQNLSASRPQDRQFILSSKKLLLSDSGFYLCAWNGGVLTDTQYFGPGTRLTVL.

This rearrangement joins TRBV7-9 to TRBJ2-7, with D perhaps given as TRBD1 or TRBD2 (5 bases each). Germline-derived CDR1 and CDR2 are SEHNR and FQNEAQ (reference sequence). V gave up 6 bases and J gave up 0 bases, with 9 bases separating them. The CDR3 loop spans 13 amino acids. The CDR3 nucleotides read TGTGCCAGCAGGGGACGTAACTCCTACGAGCAGTACTTC. Translation gives CASRGRNSYEQYF.

As DNA, the CDR3 is TGTGCCATCAGCGGCGGGGCTACTGAAGCTTTCTTT. This encodes CAISGGATEAFF. This chain links TRBV10-3 with TRBJ1-1; D is possibly TRBD1 (5 bases). V lost 6 bases and J 5 bases, leaving 10 bases between the germline ends. CDR1 ENHRY and CDR2 SYGVKD come from the germline V gene. The CDR3 spans 12 residues.

This clone was counted a single time. J is TRBJ1-2 and V is TRBV5-1, with TRBD1 identical over 9 bases. The V segment lost 4 bases and the J segment 8 bases; nucleotides outside the gene matches: 12. The CDR3 runs 15 residues. CDR1 SGHRS and CDR2 YFSETQ come from the germline V gene. The CDR3 sequence is CASSGPGQGSEGYTF. The CDR3, as DNA: TGCGCCAGCAGCGGTCCGGGACAGGGAAGTGAGGGCTACACCTTC.

The chain is built from TRBV6-5 and TRBJ1-4, with TRBD1 identical over 8 bases. This CDR3 spans 14 amino acids. V lost 6 bases, J lost 8 bases, and 8 bases stayed unmatched. Germline-derived CDR1 and CDR2 are MNHEY and SVGAGI. The CDR3 sequence: CASRKTGEGEKLFF. For the CDR3, the DNA is TGTGCCAGCAGGAAGACAGGGGAAGGCGAAAAACTGTTTTTT.

This clone was observed once. This chain links TRBV21-1 with TRBJ1-5. TRBV21-1 is tagged as a pseudogene. The CDR3 runs 15 residues. CDR3 sequence reads: CASSKASPGSQPQHF. The CDR3 DNA follows: TGTGCCAGCAGCAAAGCATCGCCGGGTTCGCAGCCCCAGCATTTT.

The gene calls are TRBV9 and TRBJ1-2, with TRBD1 matching over 7 bases. V lost 4 bases to trimming and J lost 3 bases; unmatched junction nucleotides: 6. From germline, CDR1 is SGDLS and CDR2 YYNGEE. The CDR3 runs 14 residues. The CDR3 nucleotides are TGTGCCAGCAGCCCGCAGGGGGGACACTATGGCTACACCTTC. Encoded protein: CASSPQGGHYGYTF. The full variable domain, with the rest looked up from reference TRBV9 and TRBJ1-2, is DSGVTQTPKHLITATGQRVTLRCSPRSGDLSVYWYQQSLDQGLQFLIQYYNGEERAKGNILERFSAQQFPDLHSELNLSSLELGDSALYFCASSPQGGHYGYTFGSGTRLTVV.

This chain joins TRBV6-6 and TRBJ1-1; D remains unclear. CDR3 length equals 14 residues. The V end lost 6 bases, the J end lost 4 bases, and 15 bases lay between the germline ends. Per germline, CDR1 MNHNY and CDR2 SVGAGI (reference sequence). CDR3 sequence: CASSPQEGFTEAFF. CDR3 nucleotide sequence: TGTGCCAGCAGCCCCCAGGAAGGGTTCACTGAAGCTTTCTTT.

The chain carries TRBV7-9 and TRBJ2-7; D is tentatively TRBD1 or TRBD2 (5 bases each). CDR1 and CDR2 from the germline V gene are SEHNR and FQNEAQ (reference sequence). CDR3 size: 14 residues. The germline V and J ends were trimmed by 3 bases and 3 bases, with 12 bases remaining between them. In DNA form, the CDR3 reads TGTGCCAGCAGCTTCGGGGACGCCCGCTACGAGCAGTACTTC. Protein sequence: CASSFGDARYEQYF.

The rearrangement joins TRBV7-2 to TRBJ1-5; D remains unclear. The CDR3 has 15 amino acids. Germline V gene lookup returns CDR1 SGHTA and CDR2 FQGNSA. V dropped 5 bases and J dropped 6 bases, with 17 bases sitting between them. CDR3 DNA sequence: TGTGCCAGCAGCCCTGGACTTTCGGGAAGTCAGCCCCAGCATTTT. The encoded protein is CASSPGLSGSQPQHF.

The chain is built from TRBV4-1 and TRBJ1-2, with D hard to call. Germline CDR1 reads MGHRA; CDR2 reads YSYEKL. Trimming shortened V by 1 base and J by 4 bases, and 10 bases separated the two germline ends. This CDR3 is 14 amino acids long. The CDR3 nucleotides are TGCGCCAGCAGCCAAGCCAAGGAATCCTATGGCTACACCTTC. This gives the protein CASSQAKESYGYTF.

This clone turned up a few times. The V and J genes are TRBV5-6 and TRBJ2-1; the match to TRBD2 covers 9 bases. Germline V gives CDR1 SGHDT, CDR2 YYEEEE. V shed 3 bases, J shed 4 bases, and the junction held 11 bases outside the gene matches. The CDR3 has 17 amino acids. The CDR3 sequence: CASSWRLSGGHYNEQFF. The DNA for the CDR3 is TGTGCCAGCAGCTGGAGACTTAGCGGGGGACATTACAATGAGCAGTTCTTC.

The rearrangement uses TRBV6-2 or TRBV6-3 and TRBJ2-3, with 7 positions matching TRBD1. CDR1 and CDR2 (germline): MNHEY, SVGEGT. The CDR3 spans 16 residues. V lost 2 bases, J lost 3 bases, and 8 bases stayed unmatched. The CDR3 coding sequence is TGTGCCAGCAGTTACCGGACAGGTGGAGTAACAGATACGCAGTATTTT. Translated: CASSYRTGGVTDTQYF.

The V call is TRBV10-3, the J call TRBJ2-3; no clear D. The V and J ends lost 4 bases and 3 bases respectively, with 17 bases between them. The CDR3 totals 16 residues. The germline CDR1 and CDR2 sequences are ENHRY and SYGVKD. CDR3 sequence reads: CAISGSKGSTTDTQYF. The CDR3 DNA reads as TGTGCCATCAGTGGATCGAAGGGTAGTACGACAGATACGCAGTATTTT.

This chain links TRBV11-3 with TRBJ2-7; D perhaps matches TRBD2 (6 bases). V dropped 6 bases and J dropped 5 bases, with 14 bases sitting between them. Germline V gene data show CDR1 as SGHNT and CDR2 as YENEEA. The CDR3 consists of 13 residues. The CDR3 DNA reads as TGTGCCAGCAGTCCGGGGGTGGGCCACGAGCAGTACTTC. Amino acids: CASSPGVGHEQYF.

This chain joins TRBV13 and TRBJ2-7; TRBD1 aligns across 8 bases. This CDR3 is built from 14 residues. V lost 0 bases, J lost 4 bases, and 2 bases stayed unmatched. The germline V gene encodes CDR1 PRHDT and CDR2 FYEKMQ (reference sequence). The CDR3 loop is CASSLGQGAYEQYF. DNA of the CDR3: TGTGCCAGCAGCTTAGGGCAGGGGGCATACGAGCAGTACTTC.

To note about this clone: The junction differs from germline at one of its ends, possibly a read error. The same CDR3 can be traced to other DNA sequences in this sample. The chain employs TRBV10-3 and TRBJ2-2, with 11 bases lining up with TRBD1. The CDR3 loop spans 16 amino acids. Germline assignment: CDR1 ENHRY and CDR2 SYGVKD. CDR3 loop: CATGQGAPPNTGELFF. The CDR3, as DNA: TGTGCCACCGGACAGGGGGCCCCTCCGAACACTGGGGAGCTGTTTTTT.

This clone was detected only a few times. This chain uses TRBV3-1 (or the pseudogene TRBV3-2) with TRBJ1-5; D remains unclear. This CDR3 spans 15 amino acids. The germline V gene has CDR1 LGHDT and CDR2 YNNKEL (reference sequence). The V gene lost 1 base and the J gene lost 3 bases, with 10 bases spanning the gap. Here the CDR3 DNA reads TGTGCCAGCAGCCAAGGTGCCAGGACCAATCAGCCCCAGCATTTT. This encodes CASSQGARTNQPQHF.

The rearrangement joins TRBV6-4 to TRBJ1-2, with D possibly matching TRBD1 (5 bases). V lost 2 bases to trimming and J lost 4 bases, with 8 bases between them. The CDR3 is 13 amino acids. Germline V CDR1 and CDR2: MRHNA, SNTAGT. For the CDR3, the DNA is TGTGCCAGCAGTGACCAGGGAGGCTATGGCTACACCTTC. It yields the protein CASSDQGGYGYTF.

V usage is TRBV5-1 and J usage is TRBJ2-1; D may correspond to TRBD1 or TRBD2 (6 bases each). Trimming left V 0 bases short and J 1 base short, with 11 bases between. The germline gives CDR1 SGHRS, CDR2 YFSETQ. CDR3 length: 16 residues. Here the CDR3 reads CASSLDTGASYNEQFF. DNA for the CDR3: TGCGCCAGCAGCTTGGATACGGGGGCATCCTACAATGAGCAGTTCTTC. The full variable domain, completed using reference TRBV5-1 and TRBJ2-1, is KAGVTQTPRYLIKTRGQQVTLSCSPISGHRSVSWYQQTPGQGLQFLFEYFSETQRNKGNFPGRFSGRQFSNSRSEMNVSTLELGDSALYLCASSLDTGASYNEQFFGPGTRLTVL.